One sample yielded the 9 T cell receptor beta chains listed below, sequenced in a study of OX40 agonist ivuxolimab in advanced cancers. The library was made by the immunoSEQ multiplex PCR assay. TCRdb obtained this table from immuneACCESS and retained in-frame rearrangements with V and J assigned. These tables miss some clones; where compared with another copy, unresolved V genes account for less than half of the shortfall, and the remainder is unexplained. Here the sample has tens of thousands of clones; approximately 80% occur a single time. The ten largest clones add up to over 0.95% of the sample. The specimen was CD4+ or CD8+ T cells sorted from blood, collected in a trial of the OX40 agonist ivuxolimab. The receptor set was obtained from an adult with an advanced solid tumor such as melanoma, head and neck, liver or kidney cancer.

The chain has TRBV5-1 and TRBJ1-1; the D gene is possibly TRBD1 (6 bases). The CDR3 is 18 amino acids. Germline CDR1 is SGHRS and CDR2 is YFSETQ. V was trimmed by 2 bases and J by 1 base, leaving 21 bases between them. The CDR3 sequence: CASSLGQTGRDTNTEAFF. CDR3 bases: TGCGCCAGCAGCTTAGGGCAGACAGGAAGGGACACGAACACTGAAGCTTTCTTT.

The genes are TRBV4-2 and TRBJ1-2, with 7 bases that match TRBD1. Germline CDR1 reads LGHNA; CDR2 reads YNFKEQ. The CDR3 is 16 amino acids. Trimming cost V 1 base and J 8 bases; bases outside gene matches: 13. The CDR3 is CASSQGGVAGGRGYTF. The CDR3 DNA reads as TGTGCCAGCAGCCAAGGGGGGGTGGCAGGGGGACGAGGCTACACCTTC.

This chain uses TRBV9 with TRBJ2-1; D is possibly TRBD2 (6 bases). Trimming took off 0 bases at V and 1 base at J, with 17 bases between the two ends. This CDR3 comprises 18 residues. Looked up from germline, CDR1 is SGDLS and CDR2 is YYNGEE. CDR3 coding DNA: TGTGCCAGCAGCGTAGGCGTGGTCCGCGGGGCATCCTACAATGAGCAGTTCTTC. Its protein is CASSVGVVRGASYNEQFF.

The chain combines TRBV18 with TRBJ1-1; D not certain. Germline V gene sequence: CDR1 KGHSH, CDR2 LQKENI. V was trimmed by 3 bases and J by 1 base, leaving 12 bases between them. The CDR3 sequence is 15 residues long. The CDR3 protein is CASSPRVGKNTEAFF. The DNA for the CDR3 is TGTGCCAGCTCACCGAGGGTCGGGAAGAACACTGAAGCTTTCTTT.

Here the CDR3 DNA reads TGTGCCAGCAGTTCCAACAGGGATACAGATACGCAGTATTTT. Translating it yields CASSSNRDTDTQYF. This chain links TRBV7-9 with TRBJ2-3, with D possibly TRBD1 on 6 matching bases. CDR1 and CDR2 from the germline V gene are SEHNR and FQNEAQ (reference sequence). The CDR3 contains 14 residues. The germline V and J ends were trimmed by 6 bases and 3 bases, with 13 bases remaining between them. The complete variable domain, with remaining parts taken from reference TRBV7-9 and TRBJ2-3, reads DTGVSQNPRHKITKRGQNVTFRCDPISEHNRLYWYRQTLGQGPEFLTYFQNEAQLEKSRLLSDRFSAERPKGSFSTLEIQRTEQGDSAMYLCASSSNRDTDTQYFGPGTRLTVL.

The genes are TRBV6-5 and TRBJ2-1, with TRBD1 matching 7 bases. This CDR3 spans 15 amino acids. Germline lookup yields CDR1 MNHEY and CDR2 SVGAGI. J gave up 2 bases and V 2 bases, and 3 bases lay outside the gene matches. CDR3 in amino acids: CASSYGQDPYNEQFF. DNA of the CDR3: TGTGCCAGCAGTTACGGACAGGACCCCTACAATGAGCAGTTCTTC.

CDR3 sequence: CASSFSEETQYF. The CDR3 region has the DNA TGTGCCAGCAGTTTCAGTGAAGAGACCCAGTACTTC. The V gene is TRBV5-8, the J gene TRBJ2-5, with D uncertain. The CDR3 sequence is 12 residues long. The V end lost 5 bases, the J end lost 3 bases, and 8 bases lay between the germline ends. Germline CDR1 and CDR2: SGHTS and YDEGEE.

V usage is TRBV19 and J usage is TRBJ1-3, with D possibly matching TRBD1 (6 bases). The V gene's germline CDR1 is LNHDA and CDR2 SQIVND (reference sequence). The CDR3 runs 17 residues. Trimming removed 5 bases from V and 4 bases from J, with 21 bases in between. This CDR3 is CASSLRPATGLGNTIYF. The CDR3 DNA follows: TGTGCCAGTAGTTTACGGCCCGCGACAGGCCTAGGAAACACCATATATTTT.

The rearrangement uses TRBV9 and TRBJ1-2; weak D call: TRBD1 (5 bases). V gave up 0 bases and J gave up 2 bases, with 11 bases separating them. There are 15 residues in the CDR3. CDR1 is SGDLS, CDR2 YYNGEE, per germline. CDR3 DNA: TGTGCCAGCAGCGTAGGGTCCTGGGGGAACTATGGCTACACCTTC. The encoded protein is CASSVGSWGNYGYTF. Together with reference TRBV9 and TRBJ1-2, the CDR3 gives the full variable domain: DSGVTQTPKHLITATGQRVTLRCSPRSGDLSVYWYQQSLDQGLQFLIQYYNGEERAKGNILERFSAQQFPDLHSELNLSSLELGDSALYFCASSVGSWGNYGYTFGSGTRLTVV.